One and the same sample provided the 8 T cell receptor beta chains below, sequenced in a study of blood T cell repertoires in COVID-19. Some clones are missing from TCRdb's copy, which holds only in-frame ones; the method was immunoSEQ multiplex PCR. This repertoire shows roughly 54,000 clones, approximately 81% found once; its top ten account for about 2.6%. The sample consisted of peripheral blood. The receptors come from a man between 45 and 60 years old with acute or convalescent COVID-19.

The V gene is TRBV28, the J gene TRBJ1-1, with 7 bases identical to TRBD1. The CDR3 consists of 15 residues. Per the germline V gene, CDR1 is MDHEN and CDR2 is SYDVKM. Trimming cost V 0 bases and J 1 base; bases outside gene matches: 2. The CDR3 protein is CASSLWGQPNTEAFF. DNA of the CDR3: TGTGCCAGCAGTTTATGGGGACAGCCGAACACTGAAGCTTTCTTT.

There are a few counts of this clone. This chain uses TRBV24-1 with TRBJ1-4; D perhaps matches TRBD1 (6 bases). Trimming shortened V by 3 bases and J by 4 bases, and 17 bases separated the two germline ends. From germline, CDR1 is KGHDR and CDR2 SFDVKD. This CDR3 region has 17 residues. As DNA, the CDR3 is TGTGCCACCAGTGATCCCCCCCAGGGGAGCGGTAATGAAAAACTGTTTTTT. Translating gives CATSDPPQGSGNEKLFF.

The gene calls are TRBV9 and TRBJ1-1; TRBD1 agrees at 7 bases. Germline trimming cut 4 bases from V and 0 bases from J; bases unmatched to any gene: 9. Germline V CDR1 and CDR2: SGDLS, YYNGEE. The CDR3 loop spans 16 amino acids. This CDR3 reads CASSPQGGRLNTEAFF. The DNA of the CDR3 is TGTGCCAGCAGCCCCCAGGGGGGACGGCTGAACACTGAAGCTTTCTTT.

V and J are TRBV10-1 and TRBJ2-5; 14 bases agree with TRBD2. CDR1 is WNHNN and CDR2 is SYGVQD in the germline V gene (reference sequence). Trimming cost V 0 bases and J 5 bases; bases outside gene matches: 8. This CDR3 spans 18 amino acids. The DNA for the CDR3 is TGCGCCAGCAGTGAGTCCATCCCGGGACTAGCGGGGGTCGAGACCCAGTACTTC. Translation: CASSESIPGLAGVETQYF.

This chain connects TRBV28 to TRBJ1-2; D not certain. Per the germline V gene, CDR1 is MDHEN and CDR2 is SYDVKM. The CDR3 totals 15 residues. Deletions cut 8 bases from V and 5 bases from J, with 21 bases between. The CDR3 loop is CASRASGSSYYGYTF. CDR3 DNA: TGTGCCAGCCGCGCGTCAGGATCCTCCTATTATGGCTACACCTTC.

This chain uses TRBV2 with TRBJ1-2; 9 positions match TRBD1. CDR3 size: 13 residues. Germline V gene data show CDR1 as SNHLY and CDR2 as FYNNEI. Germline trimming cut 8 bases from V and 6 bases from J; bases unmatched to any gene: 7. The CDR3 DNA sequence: TGTGCCAGCGAGTGGGACAGGGACAATGGCTACACCTTC. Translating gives CASEWDRDNGYTF.

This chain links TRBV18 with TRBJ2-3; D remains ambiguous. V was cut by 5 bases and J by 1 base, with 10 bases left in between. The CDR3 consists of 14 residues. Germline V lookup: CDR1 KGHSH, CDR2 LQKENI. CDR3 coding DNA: TGTGCCAGCTCATCCCCCCTCGGCACAGATACGCAGTATTTT. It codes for CASSSPLGTDTQYF.

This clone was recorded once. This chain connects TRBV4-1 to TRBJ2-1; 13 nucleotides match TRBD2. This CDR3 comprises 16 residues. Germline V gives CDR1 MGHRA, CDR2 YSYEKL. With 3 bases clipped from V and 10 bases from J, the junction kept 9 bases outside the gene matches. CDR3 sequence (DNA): TGCGCCAGCAGCCAGGGGACTAGCGGGGACTCCGGGGAGCAGTTCTTC. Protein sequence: CASSQGTSGDSGEQFF.